This TCR beta chain was identified during a study of vaccination and CD4 T cells after COVID-19 (dated by TCRdb to the early 2020s). Turning to the overall study: Convalescent patients had a positive SARS-CoV-2 result on nasal swab PCR, and of these patients, about ten had mild disease and one had severe disease. Post-vaccine blood samples were obtained a median of about 72 days after the second vaccine dose, with a range of roughly 12 to 250 days. Six males and four females were included in the convalescent cohort, with two Hispanic individuals, seven Caucasians, two Asians and one multiracial person represented. Post-COVID blood samples were collected from convalescent patients a median of roughly 100 days after diagnosis, with a range of roughly 35 to 180 days. The spike-specific CD4+ TCR repertoire was compared before and after mRNA vaccination in under 11 COVID-19 convalescent patients and a handful of infection-naive healthy vaccine recipients. For stimulating the cultures, overlapping spike peptide pools were used, derived from SARS-CoV-2 as well as from the common cold coronaviruses HCoV-NL63, HCoV-OC43 and HCoV-229E. Control cultures used a CEFX viral epitope pool as positive control, an HIV-1 Nef peptide pool as negative control, or no peptide. Each participant got two doses of either the Pfizer-BioNTech BNT162b2 vaccine (n=8) or the Moderna mRNA-1273 vaccine (n=2). The full study reports these points: In convalescent patients, nearly all vaccine-specific clones (304 of 307) were found to be mono-reactive for SARS-CoV-2 spike rather than cross-reactive with common cold coronaviruses. Only a relatively small number of convalescent patients were included in the study, and early timepoints following natural infection were not analyzed. Among the post-vaccine SARS-CoV-2-reactive clones in convalescent patients, a median roughly 85% showed up only after vaccination, which suggests vaccine-specific priming. The median number of SARS-CoV-2-reactive clonotypes rose from 20 to 25 after infection to a few dozen after vaccination, but the change was not significant.

Library prep was done by PCR. DNA from cultured CD4+ T cells underwent TCR sequencing with the Oncomine TCR Beta short-read assay at the Johns Hopkins FTIC core. Genomic DNA was extracted from the cultured CD4+ T cells with the QIAamp micro DNA kit. The Oncomine TCR Beta libraries from cultured CD4+ T cells were pooled using unique dual indexes and then sequenced on an Illumina iSeq 100. Under the source paper's analysis protocol: Non-productive sequences were filtered out, and CDR3s that did not start with C, did not end with F or W, or were shorter than 7 amino acids were discarded. The MANAFEST web application identified antigen-specific clonotypes by comparing peptide-stimulated wells against reference wells and other culture wells. For a clone to be called positive, the clone needed an FDR below 0.05, an odds ratio above 5, and a productive frequency above 0.1% in at least two of three replicate wells. Cross-reactive clonotypes were defined as significantly expanded in both SARS-CoV-2 spike wells and at least one common cold coronavirus spike condition. Levenshtein distances (stringdist) and unrooted phylogenetic trees (ape) in R version 3.6.1 were used to assess CDR3 homology. The raw public data were reprocessed by TCRdb itself: fastp quality trimming at Q25, MiXCR clonotype calling, in-frame beta chains only. Every CDR3 protein is listed once, alongside the most common genes and DNA of its rows. Clone size and V and J calls follow TCRdb, not the original study. Recorded for this sample are about 4,000 distinct CDR3 sequences; more than 20% of them occurred a single time. The top ten clones comprise around a fifth of the sample.

The treatment or condition label here, explained by the study, means: roughly ten-day PBMC culture with coronavirus spike peptide pools or control peptides (ViraFEST assay). The ViraFEST assay, used in the study, expanded antigen-specific T cells with peptide pools and then identified the expanded clonotypes through TCR sequencing. The convalescent patients' positive SARS-CoV-2 PCR tests were from March to December 2020, which was before the Alpha, Beta and Delta variants emerged in the United States. PBMCs were cultured at under 2.5 million per well in IMDM supplemented with approximately 5% human AB serum and 8 to 10 IU/ml IL-2, with 10 ug/ml peptide pools added. Half of the culture medium was replaced with fresh IL-2-containing medium on days 3 and 7. After approximately 11 days of culture, CD4+ T cells were isolated by negative selection with the EasySep CD4+ T cell isolation kit. Ficoll-Paque Plus gradient centrifugation was used to isolate PBMCs from whole blood, and the isolated PBMCs were then either used fresh or cryopreserved at -140C. In general, triplicate wells were set up for every culture condition.

This clonotype was observed a handful of times. The antigen this receptor binds is unknown. Base quality data are lacking; no much larger clone is found one base away. The TCR sequence derives from a human donor who had recovered from COVID-19. Sequencing was done on a sample of CD4+ T cells from blood, cultured in vitro.

The CDR3 reads as follows: CSARDSLNQPQHF. The nucleotide sequence reads TGCAGTGCTAGGGATTCGTTGAATCAGCCCCAGCATTTT. Rearrangement joined TRBV20-1 to TRBJ1-5, with the D gene not clear enough to name. V loses 3 bases, J loses 4 bases, and the germline ends lie 10 bases apart. The germline V gene (reference sequence) sets CDR1 to DFQATT and CDR2 to SNEGSKA. The CDR3 spans 13 residues, from the cysteine through the phenylalanine. The retained sequence is limited to the CDR3, 39 bases, with the frame set at the first base.